Below, one T cell receptor beta chain is given with its context. Its antigen remains undetermined. This record comes from a study of cytomegalovirus exposure and HLA in healthy donors (TCRdb year 2017). General notes on the study: An earlier analysis of roughly 630 of the donors reported 276 Gb of sequence data and some 100 million unique TCR beta sequences from approximately 180 million T cells. An early release that covered about 600 HLA-typed donors contained approximately 300 gigabases of sequencing data and approximately 85 million unique TCR sequences. Of the approximately 400 genotyped donors, approximately 83% fell in the genetic ancestry cluster associated with self-reported Caucasian donors. The study aimed to test whether signatures of past pathogen exposure could be identified by cataloging public T cell receptors. The study profiled the T cell repertoires of around 700 subjects by immunosequencing and related them to cytomegalovirus serostatus. Along with the approximately 700-subject first cohort, a separate validation cohort of around 120 different subjects was used. The study combined high-throughput TCR immunosequencing, statistical association of individual TCRs with disease status, and machine learning to predict cytomegalovirus infection status. A later analysis re-analyzed previously published TCR beta repertoires from about 730 donors and added high-resolution HLA genotyping to study TCR occurrence patterns. Rather than drawing on any new phenotypic data, the later analysis identified candidate immune exposures from TCR beta sequences and the way those sequences occurred across donors. An earlier analysis of roughly 580 of the donors used high-throughput TCR beta sequencing to judge whether each TCR beta V gene segment behaved as functional or pseudogenic. Alongside the repertoire data, information on donor age, sex, ethnicity and CMV serostatus was compiled. Genome-wide SNP genotypes for about 60% of the roughly 700 donors were used in a later genetic analysis, which treated that subset as a discovery cohort. Every discovery cohort repertoire had been produced on one sequencing platform. Both class I and class II loci were covered by HLA typing, at four-digit resolution. The number of donors typed differed by locus, with 629-630 for A, B, C, DRB1 and DQB1, 522 for DQA1, under 610 for DPA1, and approximately 470 for DPB1. Because of strong linkage in the cohort, roughly five DR-DQ haplotypes were treated as single units for association and clustering. On average, over 200,000 unique TCR beta nucleotide sequences were sequenced per donor among 398 genotyped donors of the cohort, with roughly a sixth of those sequences being non-productive.

What the authors observed across the whole study: Because counts were too low, about 15 rarely observed V segments, including chromosome 9 orphons, were left out of the earlier analysis of 587 of the donors. In an earlier analysis of fewer than 750 of the donors, most TCR beta V segments were observed in productive rearrangements about 87% or about 30% of the time, broadly matching IMGT annotations. For the cohort, immune exposure information was limited to CMV serostatus. The classifier was reported to diagnose cytomegalovirus status with high specificity and sensitivity in both the original and validation cohorts. Only TCR beta chains were sequenced in this cohort, and the absence of alpha or paired-chain data limited detectable features. Because the 87-base-pair reads could not distinguish some IMGT-functional V segments, including TRBV6-2 and TRBV6-3, those segments were excluded. A further reported finding was that TCR beta sequences accurately predicted the HLA-A and HLA-B alleles for most subjects in the first cohort. In a later analysis, most CMV-associated TCR beta chains were found to appear HLA-restricted, with HLA associations seemingly driven largely by CMV exposure. A cluster of highly shared sequence variants was judged likely to represent a technical artifact of the sequencing pipeline. The study listed 150 to 200 TCR beta chains as associated with cytomegalovirus. Because HLA typing was unavailable for some donors at each locus, only the typed subset was used in association tests. A few of the identified cytomegalovirus-associated TCR beta chains were confirmed in vitro to be specific for cytomegalovirus antigens. An association between a missense DCLRE1C variant and V-gene and J-gene trimming of TCR beta chains was found in a later genetic analysis and replicated in an independent cohort. Compared with the roughly 670-donor mean, donors in an Asian-associated ancestry cluster had fewer N-insertions in productive TCRs, according to a later genetic analysis. In a later analysis, HLA-associated TCR beta chains showed more clonal expansion and lower generation probabilities than non-associated chains that were equally common. Specific HLA alleles were associated with 15,000 to 20,000 TCR beta sequences at a false discovery rate of 0.05 in a later analysis. Correlated functional status among segregating V segments might reflect linkage disequilibrium, but an unknown experimental factor could not be ruled out. Presence/absence analyses assumed roughly uniform sequencing depth across donors, an assumption that may not hold. Most TCR sequences were observed very rarely across donors, whereas some public TCRs were present in many individuals. The authors suggested that the approach could potentially be generalized to other disease states and immunological phenotypes. In a later analysis, several top co-occurrence clusters were reported to appear linked to parvovirus B19, influenza, CMV and Epstein-Barr virus. When HLA alleles, especially DR and DQ, strongly co-occurred, attributing TCR associations to individual alleles was difficult. According to a later analysis, TCR association rates differed among HLA loci, with DRB1 alleles showing the most associated TCRs and HLA-C alleles showing the fewest.

V sheds 7 bases and J sheds 3 bases, leaving 18 bases between their ends. Spanning cysteine to phenylalanine, the CDR3 consists of 16 amino acids. The DNA shown is the 48-base CDR3, in frame from base 1. CDR1 and CDR2 were assigned from the germline V gene as SGHAT and FQNNGV. Libraries came from the immunoSEQ multiplex PCR assay. For the multiplex PCR, a mixture combining 60 forward primers for TCR Vbeta segments and 13 reverse primers for TCR Jbeta segments was used. The CDR3 region of rearranged TCR beta genes was amplified from genomic DNA with a multiplex PCR assay. Amplified TCR beta libraries were sequenced as 87-base-pair reads on the Illumina HiSeq System. As for the authors' bioinformatics: In a later analysis, around 80 million unique TCR beta chains were counted across the 650 to 750 repertoires, and some 10 million of these chains were shared by at least two donors. Raw reads were error-corrected and collapsed into unique sequences with a nearest-neighbor algorithm that merged closely related sequences to remove PCR and sequencing errors. To assign V, D and J gene segments, CDR3 sequences were aligned to IMGT reference sequences. For a sequence to be retained, at least a six-nucleotide match to both a V gene segment and a J gene segment was required. Rearrangements were called productive when the CDR3 lacked stop codons and stayed in frame with V and J; all others were non-productive. Following IMGT convention, CDR3 was defined as the stretch from the second conserved V-encoded cysteine up to the conserved J-encoded phenylalanine. The earlier analysis of 587 of the donors excluded sequences that lacked an unambiguous match to a single V gene segment. An earlier analysis of fewer than 750 of the donors classified V segments as functional when productive rearrangements were above 56.7% and as segregating when the standard deviation between donors was above 5%. To diagnose cytomegalovirus status from the catalog of TCR beta chain sequences, a statistical classification framework was built. V and J gene assignment, in a later analysis, came from comparing TCR nucleotide sequences with IMGT/GENE-DB human TR gene sequences. Using the TCRdist pipeline, a later analysis assigned CDR3 sequences along with most-parsimonious VDJ recombination scenarios. A later analysis defined each TCR beta chain by its CDR3 amino acid sequence plus V-gene family, and excluded reads lacking a unique V-gene family. In a later analysis, several hundred highly shared, low-generation-probability nucleotide sequences were removed to address suspected cross-contamination and a sequencing artifact. In a later analysis, a clonal expansion index for each public chain was calculated from normalized within-repertoire ranks of inferred template counts. In a later analysis, generation probabilities were computed with a VDJ recombination model fitted to out-of-frame rearrangements, and the resulting probabilities were checked against IGoR. Hypergeometric tests were used in a later analysis to score TCR-TCR, TCR-HLA and TCR-CMV co-occurrence, with a repertoire-size bias correction applied to the TCR pairs. In a later analysis, false discovery rates were estimated by permuting HLA or CMV assignments 20 times. In a later analysis, co-occurring TCRs were grouped using DBSCAN, and TCRdist sequence similarity was added for clustering within HLA-allele-positive subsets. Repertoires with fewer than 30,000 or more than 120,000 public chains, plus five repertoires with anomalous nucleotide sharing, were excluded from co-occurrence clustering. TCRdb took over this immuneACCESS table, retaining in-frame rearrangements with V and J assigned. Such tables are incomplete; in checked studies, under half of the missing clones stem from an unresolved V gene, and the remainder is unexplained. V and J calls and clone size are as listed in that table; D and trimming were resolved from the DNA. The data table for this sample lists 130,000 to 150,000 clones. About 0.96% of the sample lies in the top ten.

In total, 630 or so healthy bone marrow donors made up the cohort. At the time of sampling, every cohort member was nominally healthy, though immune exposures that went unrecorded were likely present. The donor was CMV seronegative and belonged to the group of around 350 seronegative cohort members. Each donor provided a peripheral blood sample, and peripheral blood mononuclear cells were used for TCR beta sequencing. Genomic DNA was extracted from the blood cell samples with the Qiagen DNeasy Blood Extraction Kit. The sequence derives from a male donor in good health and CMV-seronegative. The sequenced material came from PBMCs. The chain uses TRBV11-2 and TRBJ1-4; a weak D assignment points to TRBD1 (5 bases agree). The CDR3 region: CASTPYPSTANEKLFF. The sequenced DNA is TGTGCCAGCACCCCCTACCCGTCGACAGCTAATGAAAAACTGTTTTTT.